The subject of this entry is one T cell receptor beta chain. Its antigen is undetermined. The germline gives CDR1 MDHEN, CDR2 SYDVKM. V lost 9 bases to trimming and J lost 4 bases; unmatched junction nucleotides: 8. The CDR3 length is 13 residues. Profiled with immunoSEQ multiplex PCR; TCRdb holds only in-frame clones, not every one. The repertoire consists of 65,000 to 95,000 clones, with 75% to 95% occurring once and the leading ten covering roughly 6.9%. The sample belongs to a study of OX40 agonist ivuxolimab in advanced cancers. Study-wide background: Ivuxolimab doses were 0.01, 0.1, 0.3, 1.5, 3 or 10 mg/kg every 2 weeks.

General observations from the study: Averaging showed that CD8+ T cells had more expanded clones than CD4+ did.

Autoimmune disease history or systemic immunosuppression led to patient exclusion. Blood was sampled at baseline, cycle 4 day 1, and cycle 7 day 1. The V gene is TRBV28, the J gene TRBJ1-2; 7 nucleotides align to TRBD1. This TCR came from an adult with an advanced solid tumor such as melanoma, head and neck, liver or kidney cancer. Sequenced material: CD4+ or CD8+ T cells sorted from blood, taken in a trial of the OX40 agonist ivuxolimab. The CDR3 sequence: CASWGQNLYGYTF. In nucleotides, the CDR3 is TGTGCCAGTTGGGGACAGAATCTCTATGGCTACACCTTC.